This T cell receptor (beta chain) was obtained from a study of T-cell reconstitution after alpha-beta-depleted transplantation in children (dated by TCRdb to about 2016). Study-wide context: The study quantitatively tracked T-cell immune reconstitution after TCRalphabeta/CD19-depleted allogeneic hematopoietic cell transplantation in children using TCR repertoire profiling.

Libraries were made using PCR. Sequencing was performed on an Illumina HiSeq 2500. To normalize quantification of the TCRbeta repertoire, the TCR libraries were built with molecular barcoding that relied on unique molecular identifiers. TCRdb redid the processing of the public reads, applying fastp at Q25 and MiXCR, and retained in-frame beta chains. Identical CDR3 proteins give one entry, which carries the most common genes and DNA. Recorded for this sample are about 610,000 distinct CDR3 sequences; about 10% of them occurred a single time. About 4% of the sample is in the top ten clones. Concerning this clonotype: The antigen this receptor binds is unknown. No base quality information exists; no much larger clone differs at one position.

This receptor was obtained from a human donor who donated a stem cell graft to a child with acute myeloid leukemia. Sample: PBMCs from the stem cell graft donor, taken from the stem cell graft.

The CDR3 is CSAKGGPAGANVLTF. The nucleotides are TGCAGCGCCAAGGGGGGCCCGGCTGGGGCCAACGTCCTGACTTTC. Recombination connected TRBV29-1 to TRBJ2-6; the D segment is perhaps TRBD1 or TRBD2, each sharing 6 matched bases. V and J are truncated by 7 bases and 2 bases respectively, leaving an intervening sequence of 15 bases. The CDR3, cysteine through phenylalanine, is 15 amino acids long. Only the CDR3 DNA stays, 45 bases, in frame from base 1. The germline V gene specifies SQVTM as CDR1 and ANQGSEA as CDR2.